The 30 T cell receptor beta chains listed next were all sequenced from one sample in a study of blood T cells in healthy people across ages. It was with a sample-barcoded 5' primer and a J-beta primer mix that a second PCR of roughly 7 to 12 cycles was run. TCRdb re-derived calls from the 5' RACE reads in MiXCR, one entry per CDR3 protein. The sample includes around 1.1 million distinct CDR3 sequences, 35% to 40% of them seen just once. The specimen was blood. Receptor source: a man aged 18 to 30 in good health.

This clonotype was found a few times. The J gene is TRBJ1-1, the V gene TRBV7-9, with D hard to call. V lost 5 bases to trimming and J lost 1 base, with 14 bases between them. CDR1 and CDR2 (germline): SEHNR, FQNEAQ (reference sequence). The CDR3 is 15 residues long. CDR3 sequence (DNA): TGTGCCAGCAGCCTAAGGACCGCCCCGAACACTGAAGCTTTCTTT. It yields the protein CASSLRTAPNTEAFF.

This clonotype was counted only a few times. This rearrangement joins TRBV5-6 to TRBJ2-1; TRBD1 is a possible D gene (5 bases). The V gene lost 3 bases and the J gene lost 0 bases, with 16 bases spanning the gap. This CDR3 comprises 17 residues. Germline V gene data show CDR1 as SGHDT and CDR2 as YYEEEE. DNA of the CDR3: TGTGCCAGCAGCTCAAGGGGCTCATCTAGCTCCTACAATGAGCAGTTCTTC. This gives the protein CASSSRGSSSSYNEQFF.

The CDR3 spells CASSLTSRGNTGELFF. CDR3 DNA: TGTGCCAGCAGCCTTACCTCCCGGGGGAACACCGGGGAGCTGTTTTTT. The chain recombines TRBV9 with TRBJ2-2, with D perhaps TRBD2 (5 bases). V shed 4 bases and J shed 1 base, with 14 bases lying between them. The CDR3 contains 16 residues. CDR1 and CDR2 (germline): SGDLS, YYNGEE.

CDR3 region: CASSREGTVGAYTF. In DNA form, the CDR3 reads TGTGCCAGCAGCCGGGAGGGCACCGTTGGTGCCTACACCTTC. The J gene is TRBJ1-2, the V gene TRBV14; unclear D gene. The CDR3 extends over 14 amino acids. Trimming cost V 4 bases and J 10 bases, with 19 bases left between them. The germline V gene encodes CDR1 SGHDN and CDR2 FVKESK.

The chain recombines TRBV11-2 with TRBJ1-6, with 8 nucleotides matching TRBD1. With 3 bases clipped from V and 8 bases from J, the junction kept 3 bases outside the gene matches. The CDR3 is made up of 14 amino acids. Germline V gene data show CDR1 as SGHAT and CDR2 as FQNNGV. The CDR3 DNA is TGTGCCAGCAGCTTTCCACAGGGGGATTCACCCCTCCACTTT. The encoded protein is CASSFPQGDSPLHF.

The rearrangement joins TRBV7-9 to TRBJ2-7, with 7 bases lining up with TRBD1. The V gene end was trimmed by 5 bases and the J gene end by 0 bases; junction bases not matched to a gene: 7. Germline lookup yields CDR1 SEHNR and CDR2 FQNEAQ (reference sequence). This CDR3 has 15 residues. DNA of the CDR3: TGTGCCAGCAGCCCCACAAAGGGGGCCTCCTACGAGCAGTACTTC. Its protein is CASSPTKGASYEQYF.

V gene TRBV6-6 combines with J gene TRBJ2-3, with 10 bases identical to TRBD2. The CDR3 runs to 15 residues. V trimming: 5 bases; J trimming: 4 bases; junction bases outside the gene matches: 6. Germline CDR1 MNHNY, CDR2 SVGAGI (reference sequence). The CDR3 sequence: CASSLAGEVADTQYF. The CDR3 bases are TGTGCCAGCAGTCTAGCGGGGGAAGTAGCAGATACGCAGTATTTT.

V and J are TRBV27 and TRBJ1-2; 9 positions match TRBD1. The CDR3 contains 14 residues. Germline values: CDR1 MNHEY, CDR2 SMNVEV (reference sequence). V gave up 7 bases and J gave up 7 bases; unmatched junction bases: 10. The CDR3 DNA is TGTGCCAGCACACCGGGACAGGGAGTGTCTGGCTACACCTTC. Protein sequence: CASTPGQGVSGYTF.

The chain uses TRBV12-3 or TRBV12-4 and TRBJ1-1; 8 nucleotides match TRBD1. Trimming cost V 6 bases and J 4 bases; bases outside gene matches: 4. The CDR3 sequence is 13 residues long. The CDR3 nucleotides are TGTGCCAGCAGCGAGGGGACAGGCACTGAAGCTTTCTTT. As protein: CASSEGTGTEAFF.

CDR3 region: CASSRTKDTQYF. The CDR3, as DNA: TGTGCCAGCAGCCGTACAAAAGATACGCAGTATTTT. The V gene is TRBV11-2, the J gene TRBJ2-3; no clear D gene. Per germline, CDR1 SGHAT and CDR2 FQNNGV. V lost 5 bases and J 5 bases, leaving 8 bases between the germline ends. The CDR3 spans 12 residues. Looking up the rest from reference TRBV11-2 and TRBJ2-3 gives the full variable domain: EAGVAQSPRYKIIEKRQSVAFWCNPISGHATLYWYQQILGQGPKLLIQFQNNGVVDDSQLPKDRFSAERLKGVDSTLKIQPAKLEDSAVYLCASSRTKDTQYFGPGTRLTVL.

This clonotype came up many times. V usage is TRBV2 and J usage is TRBJ1-2, with a weak D call TRBD1 (5 bases). The length of the CDR3 is 15 residues. V was shortened by 4 bases and J by 5 bases, with 17 bases between the two germline ends. Germline V gives CDR1 SNHLY, CDR2 FYNNEI. The chain's CDR3 is CASSARGRGGYGYTF. The CDR3 DNA is TGTGCCAGCAGTGCTCGGGGCCGCGGGGGATATGGCTACACCTTC.

The chain is built from TRBV12-3 or TRBV12-4 and TRBJ2-3, with TRBD1 as a possible D gene (5 bases). This CDR3 has 14 amino acids. V was trimmed by 11 bases and J by 5 bases, leaving 20 bases between them. DNA of the CDR3: TGTGCCGGCAACAGGCTCCTGGGAAGAGATACGCAGTATTTT. Protein: CAGNRLLGRDTQYF.

The rearrangement joins TRBV29-1 to TRBJ1-2; TRBD1 aligns across 8 bases. This CDR3 spans 11 amino acids. CDR1 is SQVTM, CDR2 ANQGSEA, per germline. V shed 6 bases, J shed 8 bases, and the junction held 5 bases outside the gene matches. The CDR3 protein is CSVGQDVGYTF. In DNA form, the CDR3 reads TGCAGCGTGGGACAGGACGTAGGCTACACCTTC.

This clonotype occurred many times. The rearrangement joins TRBV20-1 to TRBJ2-1; D remains unclear. The CDR3 has 12 residues. The V gene lost 6 bases and the J gene lost 4 bases, with 10 bases spanning the gap. The germline gives CDR1 DFQATT, CDR2 SNEGSKA (reference sequence). CDR3 amino acids: CSAVSNYNEQFF. CDR3 DNA sequence: TGCAGTGCCGTCTCGAATTACAATGAGCAGTTCTTC.

This clonotype turned up a few times. CDR3 amino acids: CASSLSRTTGELFF. In DNA, the CDR3 is TGTGCCAGCAGCTTATCCAGGACCACCGGGGAGCTGTTTTTT. The chain carries TRBV7-3 and TRBJ2-2, with D unresolved. The CDR3 is 14 amino acids. Germline-derived CDR1 and CDR2 are SGHTA and FQGTGA. Trimming left V 2 bases short and J 4 bases short, with 8 bases between.

The chain has TRBV2 and TRBJ2-2, with TRBD1 as a possible D gene (6 bases). The CDR3 runs 15 residues. Germline V gene data show CDR1 as SNHLY and CDR2 as FYNNEI. Trimming pared 5 bases from V and 6 bases from J, leaving 16 bases between. Here the CDR3 DNA reads TGTGCCAGCAGTTCCCTACAGGGCGGCCCCGGGGAGCTGTTTTTT. Protein product: CASSSLQGGPGELFF.

This clonotype was seen a few times. The CDR3 DNA sequence: TGTGCCAGCAGTTTACTGACAGGGGCCAATGAAAAACTGTTTTTT. This translates into CASSLLTGANEKLFF. This rearrangement joins TRBV27 to TRBJ1-4; 8 bases fit TRBD1. CDR3 length: 15 amino acids. V lost 2 bases to trimming and J lost 5 bases; unmatched junction nucleotides: 4. CDR1 is MNHEY, CDR2 SMNVEV, per germline (reference sequence).

V gene TRBV20-1 combines with J gene TRBJ1-5; no firm D call. From germline, CDR1 is DFQATT and CDR2 SNEGSKA (reference sequence). This CDR3 comprises 12 residues. Trimming pared 3 bases from V and 5 bases from J, leaving 8 bases between. The CDR3 loop reads CSASRADQPQHF. In DNA, the CDR3 is TGCAGTGCTAGCAGAGCTGATCAGCCCCAGCATTTT.

The chain couples TRBV7-8 to TRBJ1-2; maybe TRBD1 (6 bases). V lost 5 bases to trimming and J lost 9 bases, with 16 bases between them. Germline CDR1 SGHVS, CDR2 FQNEAQ. The CDR3 sequence is 13 residues long. The CDR3 nucleotides are TGTGCCAGCAGCGGCCGACAGGTTGGAAGCTACACCTTC. This encodes CASSGRQVGSYTF.

The J gene is TRBJ2-1, the V gene TRBV27; 10 nucleotides agree with TRBD1. Germline values: CDR1 MNHEY, CDR2 SMNVEV (reference sequence). V lost 7 bases, J lost 8 bases, and 11 bases stayed unmatched. This CDR3 comprises 15 residues. The CDR3, as DNA: TGTGCCAGCATTCGGGGACAGGGGTTTATCGATGAGCAGTTCTTC. This gives the protein CASIRGQGFIDEQFF.

This clonotype was observed a few times. The V call is TRBV20-1, the J call TRBJ1-2; no reliable D call. V shed 1 base and J shed 4 bases, with 13 bases lying between them. There are 14 residues in the CDR3. Germline V gene data show CDR1 as DFQATT and CDR2 as SNEGSKA (reference sequence). The CDR3 reads CSARVQLTFYGYTF. CDR3 sequence (DNA): TGCAGTGCTAGAGTTCAGCTTACCTTCTATGGCTACACCTTC.

This clonotype has just a few counts. This chain joins TRBV2 and TRBJ2-5; D is unresolved. V dropped 6 bases and J dropped 4 bases, with 15 bases sitting between them. CDR3 size: 14 residues. Germline CDR1 SNHLY, CDR2 FYNNEI. CDR3 coding DNA: TGTGCCAGCAGCACAGACTTGGTAGCAGAGACCCAGTACTTC. Its translation: CASSTDLVAETQYF.

The table lists this clonotype with a few counts. The genes are TRBV4-3 and TRBJ2-5; D is ambiguous. The CDR3 sequence is 15 residues long. V lost 0 bases and J 3 bases, leaving 11 bases between the germline ends. The germline gives CDR1 LGHNA, CDR2 YSLEER. The CDR3 nucleotides are TGCGCCAGCAGCCAAGATCATGGTCGAGAAGAGACCCAGTACTTC. It specifies CASSQDHGREETQYF.

For the CDR3, the DNA is TGTGCCAGCAGTTCTAAGGGACAGATCTACGAGCAGTACTTC. It is translated as CASSSKGQIYEQYF. The genes are TRBV3-1 and TRBJ2-7; 7 bases line up with TRBD1. The CDR3 is 14 amino acids. V trimming: 6 bases; J trimming: 3 bases; junction bases outside the gene matches: 8. CDR1 is LGHDT, CDR2 YNNKEL, per germline (reference sequence).

The chain combines TRBV5-1 with TRBJ2-1; perhaps D is TRBD1 or TRBD2 (6 bases each). The CDR3 is 15 amino acids. Deletions cut 0 bases from V and 5 bases from J, with 12 bases between. Germline V CDR1 and CDR2: SGHRS, YFSETQ. This chain's CDR3 is CASSLVGGTHNEQFF. The CDR3 nucleotides are TGCGCCAGCAGCTTGGTGGGGGGCACACACAATGAGCAGTTCTTC.

The CDR3 nucleotides read TGCGCCAGCAGCCTGGGGACTAGCGGACACAATGAGCAGTACTTC. It specifies CASSLGTSGHNEQYF. This chain joins TRBV4-1 and TRBJ2-1; 11 bases match TRBD2. TRBJ2-7 explains the end of the DNA better; the J call may be wrong. CDR3 length equals 15 residues. Germline V CDR1 and CDR2: MGHRA, YSYEKL.

This chain joins TRBV9 and TRBJ2-1, with 12 nucleotides matching TRBD2. The CDR3 covers 17 residues. Germline V gene data show CDR1 as SGDLS and CDR2 as YYNGEE. Trimming removed 1 base from V and 7 bases from J; junction bases left unmatched: 9. The CDR3 DNA reads TGTGCCAGCAGCGTAAGGGCTAGCGGGGGGGCGAGAAATGAGCAGTTCTTC. This translates into CASSVRASGGARNEQFF.

This clonotype was picked up a small number of times. The gene calls are TRBV10-3 and TRBJ2-6; D gene uncertain. V lost 4 bases and J lost 2, with 9 bases in between. Looked up from germline, CDR1 is ENHRY and CDR2 is SYGVKD. This CDR3 is 15 amino acids long. The CDR3 spells CAISVGGAGANVLTF. CDR3 nucleotide sequence: TGTGCCATCAGTGTAGGTGGGGCTGGGGCCAACGTCCTGACTTTC.

The chain carries TRBV12-3 or TRBV12-4 and TRBJ2-1, with 7 bases lining up with TRBD1. The CDR3 has 15 amino acids. Losses at the gene ends were 7 bases for V and 4 bases for J; bases not matched to a gene: 10. CDR3 sequence: CASNPQGHTYNEQFF. The CDR3 nucleotides are TGTGCCAGCAACCCACAGGGGCACACATACAATGAGCAGTTCTTC.

A few counts support this clonotype. The chain couples TRBV12-3 or TRBV12-4 to TRBJ1-2, with TRBD1 as a possible D gene (6 bases). The CDR3 runs to 13 residues. V was clipped by 5 bases and J by 8 bases, with 15 bases between them. The CDR3 spells CASSPGQFWGYTF. The CDR3 region has the DNA TGTGCCAGCAGTCCCGGACAGTTTTGGGGCTACACCTTC.